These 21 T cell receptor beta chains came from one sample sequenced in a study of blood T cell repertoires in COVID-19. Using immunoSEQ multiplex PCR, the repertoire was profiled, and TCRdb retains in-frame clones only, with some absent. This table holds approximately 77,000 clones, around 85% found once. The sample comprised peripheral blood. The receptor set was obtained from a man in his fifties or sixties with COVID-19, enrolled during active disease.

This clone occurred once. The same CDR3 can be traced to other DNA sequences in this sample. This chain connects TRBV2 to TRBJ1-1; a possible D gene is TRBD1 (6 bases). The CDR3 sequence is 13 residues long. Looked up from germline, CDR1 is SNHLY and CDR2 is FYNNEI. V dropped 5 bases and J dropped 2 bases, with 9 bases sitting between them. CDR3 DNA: TGTGCCAGCAGTCTGGACAGAAACACTGAAGCTTTCTTT. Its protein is CASSLDRNTEAFF.

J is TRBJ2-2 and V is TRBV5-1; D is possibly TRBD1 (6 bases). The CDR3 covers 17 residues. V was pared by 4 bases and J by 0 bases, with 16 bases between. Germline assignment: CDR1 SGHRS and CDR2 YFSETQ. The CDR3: CASSLRQENANTGELFF. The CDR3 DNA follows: TGCGCCAGCAGCCTAAGACAGGAAAACGCGAACACCGGGGAGCTGTTTTTT.

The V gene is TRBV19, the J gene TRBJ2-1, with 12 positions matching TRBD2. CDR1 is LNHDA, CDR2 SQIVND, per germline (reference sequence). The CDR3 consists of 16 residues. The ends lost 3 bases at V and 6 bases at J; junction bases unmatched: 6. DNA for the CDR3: TGTGCCAGTAGTATCTCAACTAGCGGGAGGCGCAATGAGCAGTTCTTC. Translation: CASSISTSGRRNEQFF.

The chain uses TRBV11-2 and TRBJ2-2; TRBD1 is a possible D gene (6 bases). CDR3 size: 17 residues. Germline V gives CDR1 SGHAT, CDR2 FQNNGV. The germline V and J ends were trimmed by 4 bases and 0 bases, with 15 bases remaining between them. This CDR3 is CASSYGQIRANTGELFF. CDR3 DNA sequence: TGTGCCAGCAGCTACGGACAGATCCGCGCGAACACCGGGGAGCTGTTTTTT.

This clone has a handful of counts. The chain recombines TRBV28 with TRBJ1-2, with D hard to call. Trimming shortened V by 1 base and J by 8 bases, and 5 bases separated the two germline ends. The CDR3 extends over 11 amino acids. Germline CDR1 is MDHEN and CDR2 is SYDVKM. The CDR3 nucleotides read TGTGCCAGCAGTTTATCAGAAGGCTACACCTTC. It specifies CASSLSEGYTF.

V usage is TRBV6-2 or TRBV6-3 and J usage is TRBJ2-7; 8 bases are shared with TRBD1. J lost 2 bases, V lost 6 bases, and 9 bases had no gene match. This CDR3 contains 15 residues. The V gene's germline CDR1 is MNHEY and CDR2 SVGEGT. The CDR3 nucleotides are TGTGCCAGCAGCCGTCCCGGGACAGGAGCCTACGAGCAGTACTTC. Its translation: CASSRPGTGAYEQYF.

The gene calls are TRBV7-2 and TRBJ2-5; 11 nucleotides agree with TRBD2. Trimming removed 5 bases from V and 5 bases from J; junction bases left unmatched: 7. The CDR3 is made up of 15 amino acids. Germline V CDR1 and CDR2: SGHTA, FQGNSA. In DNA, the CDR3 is TGTGCCAGCAGCCCGAATGGACTAGCGGGTGAGACCCAGTACTTC. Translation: CASSPNGLAGETQYF.

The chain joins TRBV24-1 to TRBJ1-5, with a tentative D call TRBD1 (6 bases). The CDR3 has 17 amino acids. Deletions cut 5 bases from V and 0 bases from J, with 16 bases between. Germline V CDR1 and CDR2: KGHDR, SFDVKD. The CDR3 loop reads CATSAKGVKGSNQPQHF. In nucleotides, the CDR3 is TGTGCCACCAGTGCAAAGGGGGTGAAGGGTAGCAATCAGCCCCAGCATTTT.

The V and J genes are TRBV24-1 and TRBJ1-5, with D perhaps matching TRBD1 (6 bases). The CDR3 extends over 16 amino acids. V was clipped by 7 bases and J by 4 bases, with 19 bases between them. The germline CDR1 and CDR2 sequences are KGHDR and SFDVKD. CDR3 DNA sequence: TGTGCCACCAGACATATACAGGGAGTAGGAAATCAGCCCCAGCATTTT. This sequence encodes CATRHIQGVGNQPQHF.

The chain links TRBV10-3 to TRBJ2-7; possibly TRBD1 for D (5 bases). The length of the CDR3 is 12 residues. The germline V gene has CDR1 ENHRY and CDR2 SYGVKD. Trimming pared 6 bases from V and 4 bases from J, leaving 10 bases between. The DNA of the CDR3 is TGTGCCATCAGGGGGCAGGAGTACGAGCAGTACTTC. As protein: CAIRGQEYEQYF.

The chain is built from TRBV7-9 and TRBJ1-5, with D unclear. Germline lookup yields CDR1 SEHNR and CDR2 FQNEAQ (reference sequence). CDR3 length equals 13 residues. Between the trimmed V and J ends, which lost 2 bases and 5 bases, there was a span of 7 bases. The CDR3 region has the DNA TGTGCCAGCAGCTTAAACAGTTATCAGCCCCAGCATTTT. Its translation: CASSLNSYQPQHF.

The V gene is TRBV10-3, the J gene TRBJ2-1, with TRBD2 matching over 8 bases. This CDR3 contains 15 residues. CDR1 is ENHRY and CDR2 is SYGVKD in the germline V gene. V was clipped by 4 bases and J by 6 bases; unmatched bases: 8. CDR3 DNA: TGTGCCATCAGTGCTCCGCGGGAGGCCGGCAATGAGCAGTTCTTC. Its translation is CAISAPREAGNEQFF.

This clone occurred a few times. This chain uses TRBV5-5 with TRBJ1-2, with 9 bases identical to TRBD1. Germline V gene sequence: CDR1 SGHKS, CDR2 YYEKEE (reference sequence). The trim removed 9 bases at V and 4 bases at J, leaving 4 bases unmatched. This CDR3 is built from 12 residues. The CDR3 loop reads CAIPGQGYGYTF. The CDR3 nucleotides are TGTGCCATCCCGGGACAGGGCTATGGCTACACCTTC.

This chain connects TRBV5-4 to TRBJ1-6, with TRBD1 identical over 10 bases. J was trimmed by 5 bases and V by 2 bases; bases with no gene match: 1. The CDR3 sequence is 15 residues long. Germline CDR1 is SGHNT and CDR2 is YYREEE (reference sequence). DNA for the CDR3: TGTGCCAGCAGCTTCGGGACAGGGGATAATTCACCCCTCCACTTT. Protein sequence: CASSFGTGDNSPLHF.

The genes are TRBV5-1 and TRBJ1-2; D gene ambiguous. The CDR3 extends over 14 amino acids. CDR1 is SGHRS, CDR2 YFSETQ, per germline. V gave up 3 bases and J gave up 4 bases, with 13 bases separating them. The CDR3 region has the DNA TGCGCCAGCAGCTCCGCCCGGGAAACCTATGGCTACACCTTC. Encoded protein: CASSSARETYGYTF.

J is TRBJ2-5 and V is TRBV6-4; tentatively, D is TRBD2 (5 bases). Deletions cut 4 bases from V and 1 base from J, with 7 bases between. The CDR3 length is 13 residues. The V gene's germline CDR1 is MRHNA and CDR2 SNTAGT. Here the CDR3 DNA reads TGTGCCAGCAGTGCTAGCCCCCAAGAGACCCAGTACTTC. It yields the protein CASSASPQETQYF.

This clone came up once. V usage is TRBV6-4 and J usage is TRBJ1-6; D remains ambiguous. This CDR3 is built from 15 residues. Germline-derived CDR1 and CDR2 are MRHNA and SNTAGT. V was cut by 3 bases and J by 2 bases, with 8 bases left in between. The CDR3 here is CASSDANTYNSPLHF. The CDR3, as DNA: TGTGCCAGCAGTGATGCGAATACCTATAATTCACCCCTCCACTTT.

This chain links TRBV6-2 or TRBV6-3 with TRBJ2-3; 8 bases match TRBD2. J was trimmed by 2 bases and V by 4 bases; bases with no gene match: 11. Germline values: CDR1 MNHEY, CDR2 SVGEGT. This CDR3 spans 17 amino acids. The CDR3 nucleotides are TGTGCCAGCAGTTTCGGGACTAGAAATAGGCACACAGATACGCAGTATTTT. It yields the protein CASSFGTRNRHTDTQYF.

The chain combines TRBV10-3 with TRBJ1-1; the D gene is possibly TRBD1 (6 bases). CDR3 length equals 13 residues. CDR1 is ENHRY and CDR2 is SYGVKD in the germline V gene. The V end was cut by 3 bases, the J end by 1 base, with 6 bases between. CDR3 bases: TGTGCCATCAGTGAACAGGGGAACACTGAAGCTTTCTTT. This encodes CAISEQGNTEAFF.

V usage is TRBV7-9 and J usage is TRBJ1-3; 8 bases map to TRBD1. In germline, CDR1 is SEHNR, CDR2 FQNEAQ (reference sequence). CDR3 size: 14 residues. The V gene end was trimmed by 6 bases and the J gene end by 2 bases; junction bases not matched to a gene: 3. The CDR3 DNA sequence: TGTGCCAGCAGGTTGGACAGGGCTGGAAACACCATATATTTT. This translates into CASRLDRAGNTIYF.

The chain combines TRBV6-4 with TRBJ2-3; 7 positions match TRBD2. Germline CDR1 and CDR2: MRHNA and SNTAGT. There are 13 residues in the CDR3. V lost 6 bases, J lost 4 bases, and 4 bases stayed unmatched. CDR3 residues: CASSRGEADTQYF. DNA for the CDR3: TGTGCCAGCAGCCGGGGGGAGGCAGATACGCAGTATTTT.